This T cell receptor (beta chain) was sequenced for a study of cytomegalovirus exposure and HLA in healthy donors. The PCR made use of 60 Vbeta and 13 Jbeta primers. Profiling relied on immunoSEQ multiplex PCR, and the TCRdb table lists in-frame clones only, not all of them. The sample table includes around 100,000 clones. V shed 4 bases and J 3 bases; nucleotides not matched to a gene: 7. CDR1 is MNHEY, CDR2 SVGAGI, per germline. The CDR3 sequence is 15 residues long. Specimen: PBMCs. The J gene is TRBJ2-7, the V gene TRBV6-5, with 9 bases identical to TRBD1. The TCR was taken from a young man in good health and CMV-seronegative. This CDR3 reads CASSSTPGQGYEQYF. Here the CDR3 DNA reads TGTGCCAGCAGTTCTACTCCGGGACAGGGCTACGAGCAGTACTTC.